This TCR beta chain was captured by sequencing in a study of Graves' ophthalmopathy and Graves' hyperthyroidism (dated by TCRdb to between 2017 and 2018). Broadly, across the study: Peripheral blood was collected at initial diagnosis, prior to any treatment. The study used signatures of the TCR beta repertoire to tell Graves' ophthalmopathy apart from Graves' hyperthyroidism and to predict which patients would progress to ophthalmopathy. In total, around 130 blood samples were TCR-sequenced: under 45 ophthalmopathy, some 75 hyperthyroidism and some 17 hyperthyroidism-to-ophthalmopathy patients. To explore V-J signatures distinguishing ophthalmopathy from hyperthyroidism, a discovery set of about a hundred patients (around 44 ophthalmopathy, 57 stable hyperthyroidism) was enrolled. An independent validation cohort was composed of roughly 18 hyperthyroidism patients and about 17 patients who later progressed from hyperthyroidism to ophthalmopathy. T-cell repertoires of thyroid tissue and blood were compared in six or seven hyperthyroidism patients. Once sampling was done, hyperthyroidism patients were given methimazole at a starting dose of 30 mg daily, while ophthalmopathy patients were given high-dose intravenous methylprednisolone.

Study-level results and caveats: Most expanded thyroid clonotypes with frequency above 0.001 were also detected in blood, suggesting blood repertoires may reflect the thyroid immune response. Ophthalmopathy was separated from stable hyperthyroidism by the 13-signature model with about 88% sensitivity and about 83% specificity in cross-validation and with 80%/75% in the test set. In validation, the model predicted ophthalmopathy progression with 70.59% sensitivity and about 73% specificity; some 13 predicted patients were CT-confirmed with GO in a median of approximately 6.5 months. No statistical method was used to set the sample size in advance, and the investigators knew which group each participant was assigned to.

For repertoire sequencing, the TCR beta CDR3 regions were amplified from RNA transcripts. The first round of RT-PCR was done with HTBI primers and the Qiagen OneStep RT-PCR kit, and was followed by a second round of multiplex PCR, then size selection and purification. Libraries were sequenced paired-end with 100 bp reads on an Illumina HiSeq2000. From the authors' description of their analysis: SOAPnuke was used to process the reads, throwing out any read that had adapters, had uncalled bases, had a mean Phred below 15, or lacked an exact constant-primer or identifier match. COPE v1.2.5 was used to merge the high-quality paired reads. Unique nucleotide sequences were defined as clonotypes and aligned to IMGT TRB V, D and J references using MiTCR v1.1. Analysis was restricted to V-J combinations with a frequency above 0.0001, which covered 99% to 99.2% of repertoires. A TCR clonal expansion and chaos score per V-J combination was defined as the ratio of F50 clonal expansion to chaos observed in the TCRdist matrix. Welch's t-statistics and random forest were used to reduce features to over ten V-J combinations, which were fed into a naive Bayes classifier. The similarity between thyroid and blood repertoires was quantified using the Morisita-Horn index. Clones were called with MiXCR by TCRdb after fastp trimmed the public reads at Q25, and only in-frame beta chains were retained. All rows with the same CDR3 protein become a single entry with the most common DNA and genes. V and J calls and clone size were set by TCRdb, not the authors. This sample gives roughly 350,000 distinct CDR3 sequences in total; roughly 15% of them show up just once. The ten top clones hold 2.4% of the sample.

A patient counted as having stable hyperthyroidism if there was no progression to ophthalmopathy within 18 months of follow-up. Patients with hyperthyroidism were aged 18 to 65 years, had been newly diagnosed, and had a disease duration of less than 2 months. Patients were excluded if they had other autoimmune diseases, uncontrolled infections, pregnancy or lactation. Diagnosis was based on clinical symptoms, serum thyroxine, TRAb, thyroid ultrasound and orbital computed tomography. Ficoll-Paque density gradient centrifugation was used to isolate PBMCs from about 9 ml of fresh peripheral blood. Total RNA was extracted using Trizol reagent, and RNA quality was checked on an Agilent 2100 Bioanalyzer. This clonotype was found many times. Its antigen remains unidentified. No base-level quality is on record; no much larger clone is a single base apart. The CDR3, from cysteine to phenylalanine, totals 16 residues. The read is trimmed to its CDR3 DNA, 48 bases read in frame from base 1. CDR1 MNHEY and CDR2 SVGAGI are derived from the germline V gene. V loses 0 bases of germline sequence and J loses 1 base, and the interval between the two ends is 7 bases.

Sequencing used peripheral blood. This chain is built from TRBV6-5 and TRBJ2-6; TRBD2 might be the D gene, on 6 matching bases. The TCR comes from an adult woman with stable Graves' hyperthyroidism. The CDR3 here reads CASSYSGGSGANVLTF. The DNA sequence is TGTGCCAGCAGTTACTCCGGGGGATCTGGGGCCAACGTCCTGACTTTC.